The 23 T cell receptor beta chains below all came from one sample that was sequenced in a study of blood T cell repertoires in COVID-19. Measured with immunoSEQ multiplex PCR; TCRdb has only the in-frame clones, and not every one. Among about 330,000 clones listed, 86% were seen once. Material for sequencing was peripheral blood. These TCRs come from a woman between 45 and 65 years old with acute or convalescent COVID-19.

V is TRBV6-1 and J is TRBJ1-2, with D possibly TRBD1 on 6 matching bases. This CDR3 contains 15 residues. Trimming cost V 2 bases and J 2 bases, with 12 bases left between them. Germline V gives CDR1 MNHNS, CDR2 SASEGT. CDR3 sequence: CASSEWTAQNYGYTF. The DNA of the CDR3 is TGTGCCAGCAGTGAATGGACAGCCCAAAACTATGGCTACACCTTC.

The chain joins TRBV28 to TRBJ2-7; TRBD1 might be the D (6 bases). The CDR3 contains 12 residues. CDR1 is MDHEN and CDR2 is SYDVKM in the germline V gene. Trimming pared 8 bases from V and 3 bases from J, leaving 11 bases between. The CDR3 region has the DNA TGTGCCAGCGTAGGGGGAAGCTACGAGCAGTACTTC. Translated: CASVGGSYEQYF.

V and J are TRBV28 and TRBJ1-2; 9 bases line up with TRBD1. V dropped 7 bases and J dropped 3; count of bases not matched to a gene: 9. The CDR3 consists of 15 residues. CDR1 MDHEN and CDR2 SYDVKM come from the germline V gene. CDR3 coding DNA: TGTGCCAGCACTTCCACAGGGGGCGAATACTATGGCTACACCTTC. Protein: CASTSTGGEYYGYTF.

The chain recombines TRBV12-5 with TRBJ2-1; 13 nucleotides agree with TRBD2. The CDR3 is 18 residues long. The J segment lost 9 bases and the V segment lost 1 base, leaving 12 bases of the junction unmatched. Looked up from germline, CDR1 is LGHNT and CDR2 is FRNRAP. Written as DNA, the CDR3 is TGTGCTAGTGGTTTGGGACTAGCGGGAGGAGTCGGTTATCGTGAGCAGTTCTTC. Amino acid sequence: CASGLGLAGGVGYREQFF.

This chain uses TRBV18 with TRBJ1-1; D unresolved. There are 16 residues in the CDR3. Germline V gives CDR1 KGHSH, CDR2 LQKENI. V shed 6 bases and J shed 1 base, with 18 bases lying between them. The CDR3 DNA follows: TGTGCCAGCTCTCCCCAACAAGCAGGATCGAACACTGAAGCTTTCTTT. Residues: CASSPQQAGSNTEAFF.

The rearrangement joins TRBV5-1 to TRBJ2-2; maybe TRBD1 (6 bases). Trimming stripped 4 bases from V and 4 bases from J, with 11 bases between. Germline CDR1 and CDR2: SGHRS and YFSETQ. The CDR3 is made up of 14 amino acids. CDR3 DNA sequence: TGCGCCAGCAGCACACAGGGTTTCACCGGGGAGCTGTTTTTT. Its translation is CASSTQGFTGELFF.

Remarks on this clone: The CDR3 end shows no conserved phenylalanine or tryptophan, and so a read error is likely. No DNA is shown, since the ends of the CDR3 on it are uncertain; the CDR3 is the one TCRdb lists. The chain couples TRBV24-1 to TRBJ2-7; the table calls TRBD2, which could not be checked here. The CDR3 numbers 13 amino acids, ends counted. Germline values: CDR1 KGHDR, CDR2 SFDVKD. The CDR3 is CATSEWRPGLLLR.

V gene TRBV2 combines with J gene TRBJ2-1; 8 nucleotides agree with TRBD2. There are 16 residues in the CDR3. J lost 0 bases, V lost 2 bases, and 3 bases had no gene match. CDR1 is SNHLY and CDR2 is FYNNEI in the germline V gene. CDR3 DNA sequence: TGTGCCAGCAGTGAACTAGGGACTAGCTCCTACAATGAGCAGTTCTTC. Its translation is CASSELGTSSYNEQFF.

The gene calls are TRBV7-3 and TRBJ1-2, with D maybe TRBD1 (6 bases). The V gene's germline CDR1 is SGHTA and CDR2 FQGTGA. CDR3 length: 13 amino acids. Between the trimmed V and J ends, which lost 2 bases and 6 bases, there was a span of 10 bases. The CDR3 sequence: CASSLVSGDGYTF. The CDR3 DNA reads as TGTGCCAGCAGCTTAGTGTCAGGGGATGGCTACACCTTC. The full variable domain, with the rest looked up from reference TRBV7-3 and TRBJ1-2, is GAGVSQTPSNKVTEKGKYVELRCDPISGHTALYWYRQSLGQGPEFLIYFQGTGAADDSGLPNDRFFAVRPEGSVSTLKIQRTERGDSAVYLCASSLVSGDGYTFGSGTRLTVV.

The chain has TRBV28 and TRBJ2-2, with D tentatively TRBD1 (5 bases). Germline values: CDR1 MDHEN, CDR2 SYDVKM. Deletions cut 4 bases from V and 0 bases from J, with 12 bases between. CDR3 length: 16 amino acids. The CDR3 spells CASSWSRAPNTGELFF. In nucleotides, the CDR3 is TGTGCCAGCAGTTGGTCCAGGGCTCCGAACACCGGGGAGCTGTTTTTT.

This clone appeared once. The chain joins TRBV6-6 to TRBJ1-5; weak D call: TRBD1 (5 bases). V lost 0 bases and J lost 5, with 8 bases in between. Germline CDR1 and CDR2: MNHNY and SVGAGI (reference sequence). The CDR3 contains 14 residues. The chain's CDR3 is CASSYSQGHQPQHF. DNA for the CDR3: TGTGCCAGCAGTTACTCGCAGGGCCATCAGCCCCAGCATTTT.

The chain recombines TRBV10-3 with TRBJ1-1; tentatively, D is TRBD1 (5 bases). The germline V gene encodes CDR1 ENHRY and CDR2 SYGVKD. V lost 7 bases, J lost 5 bases, and 14 bases lay in between. The CDR3 length is 13 residues. Here the CDR3 reads CAITGGAETEAFF. The CDR3 DNA follows: TGTGCCATCACGGGAGGGGCGGAAACTGAAGCTTTCTTT.

This clone appeared a single time. The gene calls are TRBV19 and TRBJ2-7; TRBD2 might be the D (6 bases). V was clipped by 4 bases and J by 3 bases, with 13 bases between them. Germline V CDR1 and CDR2: LNHDA, SQIVND (reference sequence). This CDR3 comprises 14 residues. CDR3 sequence: CASSTELAGYEQYF. CDR3 nucleotide sequence: TGTGCCAGTAGTACGGAACTAGCTGGCTACGAGCAGTACTTC.

J is TRBJ1-5 and V is TRBV9, with a weak D call TRBD1 (6 bases). The germline V gene encodes CDR1 SGDLS and CDR2 YYNGEE. The CDR3 covers 17 residues. V gave up 4 bases and J gave up 5 bases, with 22 bases separating them. The CDR3 region is CASSRDLGGQYYQPQHF. The CDR3 bases are TGTGCCAGCAGCAGGGATCTTGGAGGACAGTACTATCAGCCCCAGCATTTT. Based on the CDR3 plus reference TRBV9 and TRBJ1-5, the full variable domain is DSGVTQTPKHLITATGQRVTLRCSPRSGDLSVYWYQQSLDQGLQFLIQYYNGEERAKGNILERFSAQQFPDLHSELNLSSLELGDSALYFCASSRDLGGQYYQPQHFGDGTRLSIL.

V is TRBV7-3 and J is TRBJ2-3; D ambiguous. V dropped 6 bases and J dropped 7 bases, with 14 bases sitting between them. The CDR3 has 13 residues. CDR1 is SGHTA and CDR2 is FQGTGA in the germline V gene. The CDR3 DNA reads TGTGCCAGCAGGTATACTTCAAGTCATACGCAGTATTTT. Its translation: CASRYTSSHTQYF. The full variable domain, rest sourced from reference TRBV7-3 and TRBJ2-3, is GAGVSQTPSNKVTEKGKYVELRCDPISGHTALYWYRQSLGQGPEFLIYFQGTGAADDSGLPNDRFFAVRPEGSVSTLKIQRTERGDSAVYLCASRYTSSHTQYFGPGTRLTVL.

The gene calls are TRBV7-2 and TRBJ2-7; D possibly corresponds to TRBD2 (5 bases). Germline CDR1 reads SGHTA; CDR2 reads FQGNSA. Trimming removed 5 bases from V and 0 bases from J, with 8 bases in between. The CDR3 covers 13 residues. The CDR3 is CASSRTASYEQYF. The CDR3 coding sequence is TGTGCCAGCAGCCGGACTGCCTCCTACGAGCAGTACTTC.

J is TRBJ2-7 and V is TRBV27, with 8 nucleotides matching TRBD1. This CDR3 is built from 14 residues. The J segment lost 7 bases and the V segment lost 5 bases, leaving 10 bases of the junction unmatched. Germline CDR1 MNHEY, CDR2 SMNVEV (reference sequence). CDR3 DNA: TGTGCCAGCAGTCCCAGGACAGGGAGGAAGGAGCAGTACTTC. Translating it yields CASSPRTGRKEQYF.

This sequence joins TRBV28 and TRBJ2-3; 10 nucleotides align to TRBD2. This CDR3 is built from 16 residues. CDR1 and CDR2 (germline): MDHEN, SYDVKM. V lost 7 bases, J lost 4 bases, and 11 bases stayed unmatched. This chain's CDR3 is CASTIAGLAVSDTQYF. CDR3 nucleotide sequence: TGTGCCAGCACAATCGCCGGACTAGCGGTCTCAGATACGCAGTATTTT. The whole variable domain, filled in from reference TRBV28 and TRBJ2-3, reads DVKVTQSSRYLVKRTGEKVFLECVQDMDHENMFWYRQDPGLGLRLIYFSYDVKMKEKGDIPEGYSVSREKKERFSLILESASTNQTSMYLCASTIAGLAVSDTQYFGPGTRLTVL.

The chain's CDR3 is CATSTWTGEGETQYF. The CDR3 DNA sequence: TGTGCCACCAGCACTTGGACGGGGGAGGGAGAGACCCAGTACTTC. This chain uses TRBV15 with TRBJ2-5; 7 bases align to TRBD2. Germline V gives CDR1 LNHNV, CDR2 YYDKDF (reference sequence). The CDR3 sequence is 15 residues long. V shed 4 bases, J shed 4 bases, and the junction held 9 bases outside the gene matches.

The rearrangement uses TRBV10-1 and TRBJ1-2; D ambiguous. This CDR3 contains 15 residues. Per germline, CDR1 WNHNN and CDR2 SYGVQD (reference sequence). V lost 8 bases to trimming and J lost 3 bases, with 19 bases between them. The CDR3 loop reads CASGELPMRDYGYTF. The DNA for the CDR3 is TGCGCCAGCGGCGAATTGCCGATGCGGGACTATGGCTACACCTTC.

The chain recombines TRBV7-2 with TRBJ2-1, with D uncertain. Between the trimmed V and J ends, which lost 5 bases and 0 bases, there was a span of 11 bases. This CDR3 has 15 residues. CDR1 and CDR2 (germline): SGHTA, FQGNSA. The CDR3 sequence is CASSLYTGSYNEQFF. The DNA of the CDR3 is TGTGCCAGCAGCCTATACACGGGCTCCTACAATGAGCAGTTCTTC.

This clone was counted a single time. The chain uses TRBV27 and TRBJ1-2; a possible D gene is TRBD1 (5 bases). This CDR3 is built from 14 residues. Germline V gene lookup returns CDR1 MNHEY and CDR2 SMNVEV (reference sequence). V lost 4 bases, J lost 2 bases, and 11 bases lay in between. The chain's CDR3 is CASSWGVANYGYTF. CDR3 in DNA: TGTGCCAGCAGTTGGGGGGTGGCCAACTATGGCTACACCTTC.

The chain couples TRBV5-1 to TRBJ1-4; D gene uncertain. With 7 bases removed from V and 6 bases from J, the gap between germline ends came to 13 bases. CDR3 length: 13 residues. The germline gives CDR1 SGHRS, CDR2 YFSETQ. DNA for the CDR3: TGCGCCAGCCGTGTCGGCGGTGATGAAAAACTGTTTTTT. This gives the protein CASRVGGDEKLFF.